Shown below are 29 T cell receptor beta chains from a single sample sequenced in a study of radiotherapy plus CTLA-4 blockade in lung cancer. Profiled with immunoSEQ multiplex PCR; TCRdb holds only in-frame clones, not every one. The sample has some 66,000 clones; around 86% are singletons. The starting material was peripheral blood, obtained from a patient treated with radiotherapy plus ipilimumab. The receptors derive from a human donor with non-small cell lung cancer who had a partial response to radiotherapy plus ipilimumab.

The gene calls are TRBV7-3 and TRBJ2-7; D may be TRBD1 (5 bases). Germline V CDR1 and CDR2: SGHTA, FQGTGA. Trimming shortened V by 0 bases and J by 4 bases, and 13 bases separated the two germline ends. The CDR3 spans 15 residues. CDR3 bases: TGTGCCAGCAGCTTAACCAGGGTGGGTAAGTACGAGCAGTACTTC. The encoded protein is CASSLTRVGKYEQYF.

This clone came up a few times. The chain recombines TRBV30 with TRBJ2-1, with 8 bases matching TRBD2. CDR1 and CDR2 from the germline V gene are GTSNPN and SVGIG (reference sequence). V shed 4 bases, J shed 9 bases, and the junction held 14 bases outside the gene matches. The CDR3 is 15 amino acids. CDR3: CAWTDGGGPGSEQFF. In DNA, the CDR3 is TGTGCCTGGACCGACGGGGGGGGACCGGGCAGTGAGCAGTTCTTC.

The V call is TRBV7-8, the J call TRBJ2-5; D may be TRBD1 (6 bases). CDR3 length: 13 residues. V was pared by 5 bases and J by 5 bases, with 12 bases between. Per germline, CDR1 SGHVS and CDR2 FQNEAQ. CDR3 amino acids: CASSPQGMETQYF. Here the CDR3 DNA reads TGTGCCAGCAGCCCCCAGGGGATGGAGACCCAGTACTTC.

A remark on this clone: A read error may produce the germline difference seen at one junction end. V usage is TRBV18 and J usage is TRBJ2-2; D call uncertain. The germline V gene has CDR1 KGHSH and CDR2 LQKENI. CDR3 size: 16 residues. The CDR3 is CTSSPSGGANTGELFF. The DNA of the CDR3 is TGTACCAGCTCGCCTTCTGGCGGAGCGAACACCGGGGAGCTGTTTTTT.

The chain joins TRBV7-2 to TRBJ2-7; 7 bases agree with TRBD1. This CDR3 has 15 amino acids. With 6 bases clipped from V and 1 base from J, the junction kept 9 bases outside the gene matches. Germline V gene lookup returns CDR1 SGHTA and CDR2 FQGNSA. DNA of the CDR3: TGTGCCAGCAGACGTGGGACAGATAGTTCCTACGAGCAGTACTTC. Its protein is CASRRGTDSSYEQYF.

In the case of this clone: Sequence at one end of the junction differs from germline and may be a read error. The J gene is TRBJ2-7, the V gene TRBV25-1; the D is unclear. Per the germline V gene, CDR1 is MGHDK and CDR2 is SYGVNS. The CDR3 spans 14 residues. This chain's CDR3 is CASSESTETYEQHF. The CDR3 nucleotides are TGTGCCAGCAGTGAATCAACAGAAACCTACGAGCAGCACTTC.

This rearrangement joins TRBV30 to TRBJ2-2; TRBD1 matches at 8 bases. Trimming removed 2 bases from V and 6 bases from J; junction bases left unmatched: 8. Germline CDR1 GTSNPN, CDR2 SVGIG (reference sequence). This CDR3 is built from 15 residues. For the CDR3, the DNA is TGTGCCTGGAGTCCAGGGGGCATTAGGGCCGGGGAGCTGTTTTTT. This encodes CAWSPGGIRAGELFF.

The count of this clone is one. The chain carries TRBV18 and TRBJ2-7; D not certain. V was trimmed by 3 bases and J by 2 bases, leaving 11 bases between them. This CDR3 contains 14 residues. Germline-derived CDR1 and CDR2 are KGHSH and LQKENI. The CDR3 here is CASSPTTTTYEQYF. The CDR3 bases are TGTGCCAGCTCACCGACGACAACCACCTACGAGCAGTACTTC.

V usage is TRBV5-1 and J usage is TRBJ2-1, with D maybe TRBD2 (6 bases). The CDR3 consists of 14 residues. The germline gives CDR1 SGHRS, CDR2 YFSETQ. Between the trimmed V and J ends, which lost 0 bases and 5 bases, there was a span of 9 bases. As DNA, the CDR3 is TGCGCCAGCAGCTTGGCCTGGAGGGACAATGAGCAGTTCTTC. It specifies CASSLAWRDNEQFF.

The chain recombines TRBV5-1 with TRBJ2-5; D is perhaps TRBD2 (5 bases). CDR3 size: 13 residues. Germline V gene data show CDR1 as SGHRS and CDR2 as YFSETQ. Trimming cost V 0 bases and J 10 bases, with 13 bases left between them. The CDR3, as DNA: TGCGCCAGCAGCTTGGACCCCTCCGGGGACCAGTACTTC. Protein sequence: CASSLDPSGDQYF.

The V call is TRBV5-1, the J call TRBJ2-3, with 10 positions matching TRBD1. The CDR3 consists of 17 residues. Germline V CDR1 and CDR2: SGHRS, YFSETQ. J lost 6 bases, V lost 0 bases, and 10 bases had no gene match. The CDR3 loop reads CASSLGRGTGDLDTQYF. CDR3 coding DNA: TGCGCCAGCAGCTTGGGTCGGGGGACAGGGGATTTGGATACGCAGTATTTT.

V is TRBV5-4 and J is TRBJ1-2; no clear D gene. Germline V gene lookup returns CDR1 SGHNT and CDR2 YYREEE (reference sequence). The CDR3 is 14 amino acids. The ends were cut back, 4 bases at V and 0 bases at J, with 10 bases in the middle. In DNA, the CDR3 is TGTGCCAGCAGCCCTCCCCGAGCTAACTATGGCTACACCTTC. Translating it yields CASSPPRANYGYTF.

The rearrangement joins TRBV18 to TRBJ1-5, with D perhaps matching TRBD1 (5 bases). V gave up 3 bases and J gave up 7 bases, with 10 bases separating them. CDR1 is KGHSH and CDR2 is LQKENI in the germline V gene. The CDR3 spans 13 residues. CDR3 loop: CASSPGGYQPQHF. CDR3 coding DNA: TGTGCCAGCTCACCGGGGGGGTACCAGCCCCAGCATTTT.

The V and J genes are TRBV5-1 and TRBJ1-1, with TRBD1 identical over 8 bases. Trimming took 4 bases from V and 1 from J; bases not matched to a gene: 9. The CDR3 has 16 residues. The germline CDR1 and CDR2 sequences are SGHRS and YFSETQ. The DNA for the CDR3 is TGCGCCAGCAGCATCGACCCGGACAGGGCGAACACTGAAGCTTTCTTT. Amino acids: CASSIDPDRANTEAFF.

The rearrangement links TRBV29-1 to TRBJ1-2; D is perhaps TRBD1 (6 bases). The CDR3 runs 13 residues. Trimming left V 5 bases short and J 0 bases short, with 10 bases between. The germline CDR1 and CDR2 sequences are SQVTM and ANQGSEA. The DNA of the CDR3 is TGCAGCGTTCACAGACAGGCTAACTATGGCTACACCTTC. Translation: CSVHRQANYGYTF.

The sample holds a few counts of this clone. The chain couples TRBV5-4 to TRBJ1-4; 8 bases are shared with TRBD1. Germline CDR1 is SGHNT and CDR2 is YYREEE (reference sequence). CDR3 length: 16 residues. With V trimmed by 2 bases and J by 5 bases, 8 bases remained unmatched. CDR3 loop: CASSLSTGAGNEKLFF. The CDR3 nucleotides are TGTGCCAGCAGCTTATCGACAGGGGCCGGGAATGAAAAACTGTTTTTT.

The V and J genes are TRBV7-9 and TRBJ2-3; TRBD2 might be the D (5 bases). Per the germline V gene, CDR1 is SEHNR and CDR2 is FQNEAQ (reference sequence). This CDR3 spans 17 amino acids. The V gene lost 0 bases and the J gene lost 0 bases, with 13 bases spanning the gap. Here the CDR3 reads CASSLAGVGASTDTQYF. CDR3 nucleotides: TGTGCCAGCAGCTTAGCGGGAGTAGGAGCTAGCACAGATACGCAGTATTTT.

The V and J genes are TRBV6-5 and TRBJ2-7; 8 bases are shared with TRBD1. The CDR3 totals 15 residues. V lost 0 bases, J lost 2 bases, and 3 bases stayed unmatched. Germline V CDR1 and CDR2: MNHEY, SVGAGI. CDR3 protein: CASSYSGTGTYEQYF. DNA of the CDR3: TGTGCCAGCAGTTACTCAGGGACAGGAACCTACGAGCAGTACTTC.

V gene TRBV27 combines with J gene TRBJ1-1; 10 nucleotides match TRBD1. After removal of 4 bases from V and 4 bases from J, the junction contained 3 bases not matched to a gene. Per the germline V gene, CDR1 is MNHEY and CDR2 is SMNVEV (reference sequence). CDR3 length equals 14 residues. This CDR3 is CASSSTGGGTEAFF. CDR3 in DNA: TGTGCCAGCAGTTCGACAGGGGGCGGCACTGAAGCTTTCTTT.

The gene calls are TRBV14 and TRBJ2-3; D is perhaps TRBD2 (5 bases). This CDR3 has 15 amino acids. Trimming took 0 bases from V and 1 from J, leaving 8 bases between them. Germline CDR1 is SGHDN and CDR2 is FVKESK. The DNA for the CDR3 is TGTGCCAGCAGCCAAGATCTAGCCGGCACAGATACGCAGTATTTT. Translated, it gives CASSQDLAGTDTQYF.

The V call is TRBV7-2, the J call TRBJ2-7; 7 positions match TRBD2. The CDR3 is made up of 15 amino acids. J was trimmed by 4 bases and V by 5 bases; bases with no gene match: 11. Germline CDR1 is SGHTA and CDR2 is FQGNSA. CDR3 coding DNA: TGTGCCAGCAGCGCATCTAGCGGCCCTCAATACGAGCAGTACTTC. Translating it yields CASSASSGPQYEQYF.

The chain recombines TRBV5-1 with TRBJ2-1; 8 nucleotides agree with TRBD2. With 1 base clipped from V and 4 bases from J, the junction kept 7 bases outside the gene matches. This CDR3 spans 16 amino acids. CDR1 and CDR2 (germline): SGHRS, YFSETQ. Here the CDR3 reads CASSLLGSGTYNEQFF. CDR3 nucleotides: TGCGCCAGCAGCTTGTTGGGTAGCGGGACGTACAATGAGCAGTTCTTC.

The J gene is TRBJ2-5, the V gene TRBV7-2, with 9 bases that match TRBD2. This CDR3 has 16 residues. Trimming took 1 base from V and 4 from J; bases not matched to a gene: 7. Germline values: CDR1 SGHTA, CDR2 FQGNSA. CDR3 sequence (DNA): TGTGCCAGCAGCTTAGTTTTAGCGGGAGTCGGAGAGACCCAGTACTTC. This sequence encodes CASSLVLAGVGETQYF.

The chain combines TRBV7-8 with TRBJ2-2; a possible D gene is TRBD1 (5 bases). Trimming shortened V by 2 bases and J by 4 bases, and 14 bases separated the two germline ends. CDR1 is SGHVS, CDR2 FQNEAQ, per germline. The CDR3 is made up of 16 amino acids. The CDR3 sequence is CASSLRAGRSTGELFF. The CDR3 region has the DNA TGTGCCAGCAGCTTAAGGGCAGGGCGTTCCACCGGGGAGCTGTTTTTT.

The chain recombines TRBV7-3 with TRBJ2-2; 8 bases fit TRBD1. Germline assignment: CDR1 SGHTA and CDR2 FQGTGA. The J segment lost 4 bases and the V segment lost 3 bases, leaving 1 base of the junction unmatched. The CDR3 loop spans 14 amino acids. CDR3 region: CASSFTGGTGELFF. DNA of the CDR3: TGTGCCAGCAGCTTTACAGGGGGCACCGGGGAGCTGTTTTTT.

The chain combines TRBV7-2 with TRBJ1-1, with D possibly TRBD1 on 6 matching bases. Germline V CDR1 and CDR2: SGHTA, FQGNSA. Between the trimmed V and J ends, which lost 3 bases and 1 base, there was a span of 12 bases. This CDR3 is 15 amino acids long. CDR3: CASSFSGTSNTEAFF. CDR3 nucleotide sequence: TGTGCCAGCAGCTTCTCCGGGACATCGAACACTGAAGCTTTCTTT.

CDR3 in amino acids: CASSRRLAGDTQYF. The CDR3 region has the DNA TGTGCCAGCAGTCGCAGACTAGCCGGAGATACGCAGTATTTT. V gene TRBV27 combines with J gene TRBJ2-3; 7 bases fit TRBD2. V was pared by 5 bases and J by 5 bases, with 7 bases of the junction left unmatched. CDR1 MNHEY and CDR2 SMNVEV come from the germline V gene (reference sequence). This CDR3 has 14 residues.

The chain has TRBV6-1 and TRBJ1-2; 7 nucleotides align to TRBD1. The germline V gene encodes CDR1 MNHNS and CDR2 SASEGT. The V segment lost 3 bases and the J segment 5 bases; nucleotides outside the gene matches: 9. The CDR3 has 15 residues. CDR3 sequence: CASSEGQSPWYGYTF. Written as DNA, the CDR3 is TGTGCCAGCAGTGAGGGACAGTCCCCTTGGTATGGCTACACCTTC.

This chain uses TRBV14 with TRBJ2-5; possible D gene TRBD2, 6 bases. The CDR3 is 16 amino acids. CDR1 is SGHDN and CDR2 is FVKESK in the germline V gene. Trimming removed 3 bases from V and 4 bases from J, with 18 bases in between. The CDR3 DNA reads TGTGCCAGCAGCCAGATCGGAGGGGAGAACGGAGAGACCCAGTACTTC. Translation: CASSQIGGENGETQYF.